This TCR beta chain was obtained from a study of T-cell memory formation after mild COVID-19. Study-wide results and limits: Memory cells collected pre-infection included some clones that later responded, suggesting cross-reactive memory joined.

Notes on this clonotype: Antigen unknown.

V gave up 3 bases and J gave up 7 bases; unmatched junction bases: 10. Germline V gene data show CDR1 as DFQATT and CDR2 as SNEGSKA (reference sequence). CDR3 length: 15 amino acids. MiXCR was run by TCRdb on the 5' RACE reads, yielding one entry per CDR3 protein. The data show under 400,000 distinct CDR3 sequences, with around 27% seen just once and roughly 13% held by the top ten. The receptor was isolated from an adult woman who had mild COVID-19 (a few samples of this study predate the infection). Cell type and time point are not known. The V and J genes are TRBV20-1 and TRBJ1-4, with TRBD1 matching 8 bases. The sample consisted of PBMCs or a T cell subset sorted from them (not recorded which). CDR3 nucleotide sequence: TGCAGTGCTAGGTTGCCGCGGGACAGGTCTGAAAAACTGTTTTTT. Amino acid sequence: CSARLPRDRSEKLFF.